The rows below give T cell receptor beta chains drawn from one sample of a study of shared clonotypes between healthy human individuals. The method was immunoSEQ multiplex PCR; TCRdb's version includes in-frame clones alone and lacks a portion of them. The table lists approximately 2,000,000 clones, about nine tenths of them singletons, with 0.3% to 0.45% in the top ten. Sequences were obtained from naive CD4+ T cells from PBMCs. The source is a young man in good health. Some clones in this sample may be carry-over from other donors' samples. Each CDR3 is given with its conserved first and last residue. The D gene is left open where the match is weak. Size tells how often a clone was seen (once, few, many) or the class of an expanded clone, and some rows leave it out.

TRBD2	.	TRBV5-1	TRBJ2-7	CASSPTSGISYEQYF	TGCGCCAGCAGCCCGACTAGCGGAATATCCTACGAGCAGTACTTC
TRBD2	.	TRBV2	TRBJ2-5	CASRKAGTSGSRETQYF	TGTGCCAGCAGGAAGGCAGGGACTAGCGGGAGCCGGGAGACCCAGTACTTC
TRBD1	.	TRBV19	TRBJ2-3	CASSPERDRGRDTQYF	TGTGCCAGTAGTCCCGAGCGGGACAGGGGGCGAGATACGCAGTATTTT
.	.	TRBV19	TRBJ2-7	CATRGYREQYF	TGCGCTACCCGGGGGTATCGCGAGCAGTACTTC
TRBD1	.	TRBV11-2	TRBJ2-5	CASSLDDRAQYF	TGTGCCAGCAGCTTAGACGACAGGGCTCAGTACTTC
.	.	TRBV6-5	TRBJ2-5	CASSYSLRETQYF	TGTGCCAGCAGTTACTCTCTTCGGGAGACCCAGTACTTC
.	.	TRBV18	TRBJ1-1	CASSPVGTEAFF	TGTGCCAGCTCACCCGTCGGCACTGAAGCTTTCTTT
TRBD2	.	TRBV6-6	TRBJ2-3	CASSLPLAGSTDTQYF	TGTGCCAGCAGTTTACCCCTAGCGGGAAGCACAGATACGCAGTATTTT
.	few	TRBV28	TRBJ2-5	CASSFGETQYF	TGTGCCAGCAGTTTCGGAGAGACCCAGTACTTC
.	.	TRBV28	TRBJ2-7	CASTRDTYEQYF	TGTGCCAGCACCAGGGACACCTACGAGCAGTACTTC
.	once	TRBV5-1	TRBJ1-2	CASSLGPRVGYGYTF	TGCGCCAGCAGCTTGGGACCTAGAGTTGGCTATGGCTACACCTTC
TRBD2	.	TRBV7-9	TRBJ2-7	CASSLVRASGFGEQYF	TGTGCCAGCAGCTTAGTGCGAGCTAGCGGGTTCGGGGAGCAGTACTTC
.	.	TRBV7-9	TRBJ2-7	CASSEAGLTSYEQYF	TGTGCCAGTTCCGAGGCGGGACTCACCTCCTACGAGCAGTACTTC
.	.	TRBV20-1	TRBJ2-7	CSAQTRYEQYF	TGCAGTGCTCAAACTCGCTACGAGCAGTACTTC
TRBD2	.	TRBV7-3	TRBJ2-5	CASSLWPSGTSGRGETQYF	TGTGCCAGCAGCTTATGGCCCTCCGGGACTAGCGGGAGAGGAGAGACCCAGTACTTC
.	.	TRBV14	TRBJ1-1	CASSQELYTEAFF	TGTGCCAGCAGCCAAGAGTTGTACACTGAAGCTTTCTTT
TRBD1	.	TRBV4-3	TRBJ1-3	CASSQRATTGTGSGNTIYF	TGCGCCAGCAGCCAACGCGCTACAACCGGGACAGGTTCTGGAAACACCATATATTTT
.	.	TRBV6-5	TRBJ2-1	CASSYSSRGSYNEQFF	TGTGCCAGCAGTTACTCGAGCCGGGGATCCTACAATGAGCAGTTCTTC
TRBD1	few	TRBV7-8	TRBJ1-5	CASSSQGASNQPQHF	TGTGCCAGCAGCTCCCAGGGGGCTAGCAATCAGCCCCAGCATTTT
TRBD1	.	TRBV6-6	TRBJ1-4	CASNHGTGRGDEKLFF	TGTGCCAGCAACCACGGGACAGGTCGAGGGGATGAAAAACTGTTTTTT
.	.	TRBV7-9	TRBJ1-1	CASSLALGNTEAFF	TGTGCCAGCAGCTTAGCGTTAGGAAACACTGAAGCTTTCTTT
.	.	TRBV6-6	TRBJ2-7	CASRRTAYEQYF	TGTGCCAGCAGGCGGACAGCCTACGAGCAGTACTTC
.	once	TRBV11-3	TRBJ2-1	CASSLGGAGSSYNEQFF	TGTGCCAGCAGCTTAGGCGGTGCGGGGAGTTCCTACAATGAGCAGTTCTTC
.	.	TRBV11-3	TRBJ2-2	CASSLDRWGEHTGELFF	TGTGCCAGCAGCTTAGATCGTTGGGGGGAACACACCGGGGAGCTGTTTTTT
.	.	TRBV28	TRBJ1-3	CASSFWGTGNTIYF	TGTGCCAGCAGTTTTTGGGGCACTGGAAACACCATATATTTT
TRBD1	few	TRBV18	TRBJ1-1	CASSLDRVNTEAFF	TGTGCCAGCTCATTGGACAGGGTGAACACTGAAGCTTTCTTT
TRBD2	.	TRBV18	TRBJ2-7	CASSATSGTTASEQYF	TGTGCCAGCTCAGCGACTAGCGGGACCACGGCCAGCGAGCAGTACTTC
.	.	TRBV7-9	TRBJ1-2	CASRGYANYGYTF	TGTGCCAGCAGGGGGTATGCTAACTATGGCTACACCTTC
TRBD2	.	TRBV5-1	TRBJ2-7	CASSRAGAETYEQYF	TGCGCCAGCAGCAGGGCGGGAGCTGAAACCTACGAGCAGTACTTC
TRBD1	.	TRBV28	TRBJ1-1	CASSLDRGQEAFF	TGTGCCAGCAGTCTAGACAGGGGGCAGGAAGCTTTCTTT
TRBD1	.	TRBV5-1	TRBJ1-1	CASSFLARGNSNTEAFF	TGCGCCAGCAGCTTCTTGGCCAGGGGGAACTCCAACACTGAAGCTTTCTTT
TRBD2	.	TRBV19	TRBJ2-7	CASSIWTSGSYEQYF	TGTGCCAGTAGTATATGGACTAGCGGCTCCTACGAGCAGTACTTC
TRBD1	.	TRBV29-1	TRBJ1-5	CSVQYTGGGNQPQHF	TGCAGCGTGCAATACACAGGGGGCGGCAATCAGCCCCAGCATTTT
TRBD1	.	TRBV18	TRBJ1-5	CASSFGTGVGQPQHF	TGTGCCAGCTCATTCGGGACAGGGGTAGGTCAGCCCCAGCATTTT
.	few	TRBV29-1	TRBJ1-1	CSVEYETEAFF	TGCAGCGTTGAATACGAGACTGAAGCTTTCTTT
TRBD1	few	TRBV30	TRBJ1-1	CACKQGGTEAFF	TGTGCCTGTAAACAGGGGGGAACTGAAGCTTTCTTT
.	.	TRBV5-1	TRBJ2-1	CASSLEYSNEQFF	TGCGCCAGCAGCTTGGAGTACAGCAATGAGCAGTTCTTC
TRBD1	.	TRBV11-2	TRBJ2-5	CASSPRQGIGETQYF	TGTGCCAGCAGCCCGCGACAGGGAATCGGGGAGACCCAGTACTTC
.	.	TRBV28	TRBJ1-1	CASSLLGTEAFF	TGTGCCAGCAGTTTGTTGGGCACTGAAGCTTTCTTT